This TCR beta chain came from a study of blood T cell repertoires in COVID-19. This CDR3 spans 15 amino acids. V was pared by 1 base and J by 1 base, with 2 bases of the junction left unmatched. Germline CDR1 and CDR2: LGHNA and YSLEER. Original methodology: Amplification of reference gene primers was used by the study to estimate nucleated cell counts. Libraries were prepared by immunoSEQ multiplex PCR; TCRdb keeps only in-frame clonotypes and omits some of them. Clonal size and the V and J genes are those of that table, whereas D and trimming came from the DNA. The sample contains 100,000 to 150,000 clones, roughly 90% of which appear only once.

This sequence originates from a man aged 45 to 65 with COVID-19, enrolled during active disease. V and J are TRBV4-3 and TRBJ2-3; 7 bases align to TRBD1. Sequenced input: peripheral blood. CDR3 DNA: TGCGCCAGCAGCCAAGGGGACAGTCGCACAGATACGCAGTATTTT. Translating gives CASSQGDSRTDTQYF.